The rows below give T cell receptor beta chains drawn from one sample of a study of cytomegalovirus exposure and HLA in healthy donors. Some clones are missing from TCRdb's copy, which holds only in-frame ones; the method was immunoSEQ multiplex PCR. The sample yields 150,000 to 200,000 clones, around four fifths seen once. The sequencing sample was made of PBMCs. These TCRs come from a woman in her forties or fifties in good health and CMV-seronegative. CDR3s include the opening cysteine and the closing phenylalanine or tryptophan. Fields, in order: J gene, V gene, D gene, clone size, CDR3 DNA, CDR3 protein. The D gene is left open where the match is weak. Only part of the rows carry a size: once, few, many, or a class if the clone is expanded.

>TRBJ1-1|TRBV28|.|.
TGTGCCAGCAGTTTACGCCACAGGGATCCTGAAGCTTTCTTT
CASSLRHRDPEAFF
>TRBJ1-1|TRBV7-2|.|.
TGTGCCAGCAGCTTAAGACAGAATTTGAACACTGAAGCTTTCTTT
CASSLRQNLNTEAFF
>TRBJ1-1|TRBV25-1|.|.
TGTGCCAGTGGGCGCTTGAACACTGAAGCTTTCTTT
CASGRLNTEAFF
>TRBJ2-1|TRBV9|TRBD2|.
TGTGCCAGCACCGAGCGCGGGGGGCCTCTCAATGAGCAGTTCTTC
CASTERGGPLNEQFF
>TRBJ1-2|TRBV28|.|.
TGTGCCAGCAGTTTTTCGGGGTCCGGCTACACCTTC
CASSFSGSGYTF
>TRBJ1-1|TRBV2|TRBD1|.
TGTGCCAGTCAAAAACAGGGGGCTTCGACTGAAGCTTTCTTT
CASQKQGASTEAFF
>TRBJ2-1|TRBV18|.|.
TGTGCCAGCTCATCCAGTTCGGGTGGAGGCTCCTACAATGAGCAGTTCTTC
CASSSSSGGGSYNEQFF
>TRBJ2-1|TRBV27|TRBD2|.
TGTGCCAGCAAATGGGGTAGCGGGAGCTTGATTGAGCAGTTCTTC
CASKWGSGSLIEQFF
>TRBJ2-5|TRBV28|TRBD2|once
TGTGCCAGCAGTCCCGGCGGGGGGTCCCGAGAGACCCAGTACTTC
CASSPGGGSRETQYF
>TRBJ2-3|TRBV5-6|TRBD2|.
TGTGCCAGCAGCTTGGTACCTAGCGGGGTAGATACGCAGTATTTT
CASSLVPSGVDTQYF
>TRBJ1-1|TRBV5-1|.|.
TGCGCCAGCAGCTTTCAGGGGAACACTGAAGCTTTCTTT
CASSFQGNTEAFF
>TRBJ2-7|TRBV6-1|.|.
TGTGCCAGCAGTGAAACCGCAGGCCTCCTCTCCTACGAGCAGTACTTC
CASSETAGLLSYEQYF
>TRBJ1-4|TRBV5-6|.|.
TGTGCCAGCAGCTTGATGGGGAGTAATGAAAAACTGTTTTTT
CASSLMGSNEKLFF
>TRBJ2-7|TRBV18|TRBD1|once
TGTGCCAGCTCCCATGGACAGGTTCGGAGCTCCTACGAGCAGTACTTC
CASSHGQVRSSYEQYF
>TRBJ1-5|TRBV4-2|.|.
TGTGCCAGCAGCCAAGCCGCAGACTATAGCAATCAGCCCCAGCATTTT
CASSQAADYSNQPQHF
>TRBJ1-1|TRBV19|.|.
TGTGCCAGTAGTATTACGACAGGCACTGAAGCTTTCTTT
CASSITTGTEAFF
>TRBJ1-4|TRBV5-8|.|.
TGTGCCAGCAGCTTGACCCAGGGGAGTAATGAAAAACTGTTTTTT
CASSLTQGSNEKLFF
>TRBJ1-5|TRBV5-8|TRBD1|.
TGTGCCAGCAGCTTGGGGGACAGGCTGAATCAGCCCCAGCATTTT
CASSLGDRLNQPQHF
>TRBJ2-7|TRBV29-1|.|once
TGCAGCGTCAAATATTGGAGCTCCTACGAGCAGTACTTC
CSVKYWSSYEQYF
>TRBJ2-3|TRBV5-1|.|.
TGCGCCAGCAGCCCGCAACGCGGGGATACGCAGTATTTT
CASSPQRGDTQYF
>TRBJ1-4|TRBV7-9|TRBD1|.
TGTGCCAACAGCTCGGGGACAGGCCTAGTCGGGACAACTAATGAAAAACTGTTTTTT
CANSSGTGLVGTTNEKLFF
>TRBJ2-1|TRBV11-2|TRBD2|.
TGTGCCAGCAGTCACAGCGGGGATGAGCAGTTCTTC
CASSHSGDEQFF
>TRBJ2-1|TRBV30|TRBD2|.
TGTGCCTGGACTAGCGGGAGCTATGAGCAGTTCTTC
CAWTSGSYEQFF
>TRBJ1-5|TRBV28|.|.
TGTGCCAGCAGTGCCACCCGGTCGAGGGAATATAGCAATCAGCCCCAGCATTTT
CASSATRSREYSNQPQHF
>TRBJ2-1|TRBV28|.|.
TGTGCCTGGGGGGACGCCCCCATCTCCTACAATGAGCAGTTCTTC
CAWGDAPISYNEQFF
>TRBJ1-5|TRBV2|TRBD1|few
TGTGCCAGCAGGGACAGGGAGGGCAATCAGCCCCAGCATTTT
CASRDREGNQPQHF
>TRBJ1-4|TRBV15|.|.
TGTGCCACCAGCAGAGGCGCCCGGACTGGGGAAAAACTGTTTTTT
CATSRGARTGEKLFF
>TRBJ2-3|TRBV9|.|.
TGTGCCAGCAGCAACTACATGGGCACAGATACGCAGTATTTT
CASSNYMGTDTQYF
>TRBJ2-1|TRBV5-6|TRBD2|.
TGTGCCAGCAGCTTGGAACTAGCGAAGGGGAATGAGCAGTTCTTC
CASSLELAKGNEQFF
>TRBJ2-1|TRBV4-1|TRBD1|.
TGCGCCAGCAGCCAAAGAGCCGGACAGGGAACCTACAATGAGCAGTTCTTC
CASSQRAGQGTYNEQFF
>TRBJ2-7|TRBV6-6|.|once
TGTGCCAGCAGTTACAGCGGCAGCCCCTACGAGCAGTACTTC
CASSYSGSPYEQYF
>TRBJ1-2|TRBV28|.|.
TGTGCCAGCAGTTCAGGGCTTAAAAACTATGGCTACACCTTC
CASSSGLKNYGYTF
>TRBJ1-4|TRBV28|.|.
TGTGCCAGCAGCACTCGGGGGAGGACTAATGAAAAACTGTTTTTT
CASSTRGRTNEKLFF
>TRBJ2-7|TRBV25-1|.|.
TGTGCCAGCAGTGGATTTCGACAGAGCTACGAGCAGTACTTC
CASSGFRQSYEQYF
>TRBJ1-2|TRBV4-3|TRBD1|.
TGCGCCAGCAGCTACCAGGGGGAACGGGGCTACACCTTC
CASSYQGERGYTF
>TRBJ1-1|TRBV4-2|.|many
TGTGCCAGCAGCCAAGGAAACTCGGGGTACACTGAAGCTTTCTTT
CASSQGNSGYTEAFF
>TRBJ2-3|TRBV4-3|TRBD2|.
TGCGCCAGCAGCCCGGGGACTAGTGCAGATACGCAGTATTTT
CASSPGTSADTQYF
>TRBJ2-1|TRBV7-2|TRBD2|.
TGTGCCAGCAGCCGTTTCAGCGGGGGGACGGGCAATGAGCAGTTCTTC
CASSRFSGGTGNEQFF
>TRBJ2-7|TRBV6-5|TRBD1|.
TGTGCCAGCAGTTACCAACAGGGGTTCTACGAGCAGTACTTC
CASSYQQGFYEQYF
>TRBJ1-1|TRBV19|.|.
TGTGCCAGTAGTATAGGAGGTTCAACCGATTCCACTGAAGCTTTCTTT
CASSIGGSTDSTEAFF
>TRBJ2-3|TRBV7-2|.|.
TGTGCCAGCAGCATTACAGGGATCCGAGATACGCAGTATTTT
CASSITGIRDTQYF
>TRBJ2-7|TRBV28|.|once
TGTGCCAGCAGTCTTTTAAATCCCTACGAGCAGTACTTC
CASSLLNPYEQYF
>TRBJ1-1|TRBV7-6|.|.
TGTGCCAGCAGAAAGTCCAGGAACACTGAAGCTTTCTTT
CASRKSRNTEAFF